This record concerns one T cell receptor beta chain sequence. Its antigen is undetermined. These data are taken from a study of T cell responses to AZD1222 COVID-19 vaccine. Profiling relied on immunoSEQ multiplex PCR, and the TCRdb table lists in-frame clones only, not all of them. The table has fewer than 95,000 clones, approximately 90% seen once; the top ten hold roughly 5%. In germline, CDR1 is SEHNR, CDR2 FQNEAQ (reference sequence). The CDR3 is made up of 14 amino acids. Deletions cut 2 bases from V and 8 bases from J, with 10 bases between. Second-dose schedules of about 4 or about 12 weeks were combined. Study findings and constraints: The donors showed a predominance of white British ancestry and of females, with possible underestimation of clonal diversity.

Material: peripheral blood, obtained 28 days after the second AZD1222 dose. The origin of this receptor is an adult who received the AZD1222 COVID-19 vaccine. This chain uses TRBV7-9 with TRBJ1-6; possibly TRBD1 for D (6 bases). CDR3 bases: TGTGCCAGCAGCTTATCAGGGGATTATTCACCCCTCCACTTT. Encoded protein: CASSLSGDYSPLHF. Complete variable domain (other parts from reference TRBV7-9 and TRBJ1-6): DTGVSQNPRHKITKRGQNVTFRCDPISEHNRLYWYRQTLGQGPEFLTYFQNEAQLEKSRLLSDRFSAERPKGSFSTLEIQRTEQGDSAMYLCASSLSGDYSPLHFGNGTRLTVT.